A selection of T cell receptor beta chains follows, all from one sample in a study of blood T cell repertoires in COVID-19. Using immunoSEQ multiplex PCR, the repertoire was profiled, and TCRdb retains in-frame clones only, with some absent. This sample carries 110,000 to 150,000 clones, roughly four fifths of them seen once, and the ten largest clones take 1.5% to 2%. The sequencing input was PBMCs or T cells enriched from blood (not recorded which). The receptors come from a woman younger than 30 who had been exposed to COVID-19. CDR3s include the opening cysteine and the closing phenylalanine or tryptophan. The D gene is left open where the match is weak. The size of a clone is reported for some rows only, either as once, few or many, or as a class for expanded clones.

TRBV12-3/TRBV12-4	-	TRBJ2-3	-	TGTGCCAGCAGAAGAGCTAGCACAGATACGCAGTATTTT	CASRRASTDTQYF
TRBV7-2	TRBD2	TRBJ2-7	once	TGTGCCAGCAGGGATAGAGGGACTAGCGTCGAGCAGTACTTC	CASRDRGTSVEQYF
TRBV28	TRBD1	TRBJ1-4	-	TGTGCCAGCAGTTCGGGACAGGGGCATGAAAAACTGTTTTTT	CASSSGQGHEKLFF
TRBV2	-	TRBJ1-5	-	TGTGCCAGCAGTGAAGGGACATATTATCAGCCCCAGCATTTT	CASSEGTYYQPQHF
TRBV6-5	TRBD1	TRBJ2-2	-	TGTGCCAGCAGTTACAGACAGGGGGCGAACACCGGGGAGCTGTTTTTT	CASSYRQGANTGELFF
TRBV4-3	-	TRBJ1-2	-	TGCGCCAGCAGCCAAGTCTGGGGGCTGGGGTATGGCTACACCTTC	CASSQVWGLGYGYTF
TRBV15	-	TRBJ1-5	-	TGTGCCACCAGCAGAGATCGGGGAGTAGGTCAGCCCCAGCATTTT	CATSRDRGVGQPQHF
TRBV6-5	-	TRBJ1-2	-	TGTGCCAGCACCATCAGGGCGGTGGACTATGGCTACACCTTC	CASTIRAVDYGYTF
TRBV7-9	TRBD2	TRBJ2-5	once	TGTGCCAGCAGCTCACCGGGACTAGCGGGCCAAGAGACCCAGTACTTC	CASSSPGLAGQETQYF
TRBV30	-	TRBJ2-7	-	TGTGCCTGGGCCCCCCGCGGCTACGAGCAGTACTTC	CAWAPRGYEQYF
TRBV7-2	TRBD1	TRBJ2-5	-	TGTGCCAGCAGCTTTGGGGACAGGGGGGGCGAGACCCAGTACTTC	CASSFGDRGGETQYF
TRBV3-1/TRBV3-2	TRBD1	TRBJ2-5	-	TGTGCCAGCAGCCAAGGAGTCTCCGAGACAGGGCGAGAGACCCAGTACTTC	CASSQGVSETGRETQYF
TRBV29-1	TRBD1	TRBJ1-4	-	TGCAGCGTTGACGGACAGGGGTCGAAGAAACTGTTTTTT	CSVDGQGSKKLFF
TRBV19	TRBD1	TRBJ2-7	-	TGTGCCAGTAGTACCGGGACAGCGACCTACGAGCAGTACTTC	CASSTGTATYEQYF
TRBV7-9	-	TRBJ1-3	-	TGTGCCAGCAGCTTAGGCAGTTCAATGGTGGGAAACACCATATATTTT	CASSLGSSMVGNTIYF
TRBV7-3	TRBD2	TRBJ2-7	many	TGTGCCAGCAGCTTCGAGAGGCGGGAGGGTCCGACCTACGAGCAGTACTTC	CASSFERREGPTYEQYF
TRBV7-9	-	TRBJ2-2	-	TGTGCCAGCAGCTTGGGGCAGATCTGGGGGGCCGGGGAGCTGTTTTTT	CASSLGQIWGAGELFF
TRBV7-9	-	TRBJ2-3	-	TGTGCCAGCAGCCCTCGAGGCATGAATTATACGCAGTATTTT	CASSPRGMNYTQYF